Included here is one T cell receptor (beta chain) sequence, with context. Some clones are missing from TCRdb's copy, which holds only in-frame ones; the method was immunoSEQ multiplex PCR. This sample has about 160,000 clones, with about 86% found just once. These data are taken from a study of blood T cell repertoires in COVID-19. Study information: Acute-phase and convalescent COVID-19 samples originated in the United States, Italy and Spain. The cDNA or gDNA used as material had been derived from T cells, B-cell-depleted T cells, or PBMCs.

The trim removed 5 bases at V and 6 bases at J, leaving 8 bases unmatched. The CDR3 is made up of 15 amino acids. The germline CDR1 and CDR2 sequences are SEHNR and FQNEAQ (reference sequence). This receptor was taken from a man in his sixties or seventies with acute or convalescent COVID-19. The chain combines TRBV7-9 with TRBJ2-2; 8 bases agree with TRBD1. Sequenced: peripheral blood. In DNA form, the CDR3 reads TGTGCCAGCAGCCCAGACAGGGGCCGCGCCGGGGAGCTGTTTTTT. Its protein is CASSPDRGRAGELFF.